This paragraph covers one T cell receptor (beta chain) sequence. The table lists this clonotype with many counts. What antigen it recognizes has not been identified. Base-call qualities are not available, and no considerably larger clone is one nucleotide away. The sample is drawn from a study of T-cell reconstitution after alpha-beta-depleted transplantation in children (dated by TCRdb to the mid-2010s). Regarding the research as a whole: The study quantitatively tracked T-cell immune reconstitution after TCRalphabeta/CD19-depleted allogeneic hematopoietic cell transplantation in children using TCR repertoire profiling.

Sequences SGHVS (CDR1) and FQNEAQ (CDR2) are obtained from the germline V gene. The CDR3 spans 16 residues, from the cysteine through the phenylalanine. Just the 48-base CDR3 DNA is kept, in frame starting at base 1. V and J are trimmed by 1 base and 7 bases, and the gene matches miss 10 bases of the junction. Libraries were constructed by PCR. Sequencing instrument: Illumina HiSeq 2500. TCR library preparation used molecular barcoding, with unique molecular identifiers applied to normalize quantification of the TCRbeta repertoire. The raw public reads went through TCRdb reprocessing: fastp at Q25, MiXCR clone calling, in-frame beta chains kept. Merged by CDR3 protein, the rows form single entries marked with the most common genes and DNA. The sample yields approximately 9,000 distinct CDR3 sequences; 11% to 15% were counted once. About 50% of the sample is taken by the ten largest. Points the paper makes about the study in general: The apparently early alphabetaT-cell count recovery about two months after transplant was reportedly dependent on only several hundred rapidly expanded clones derived from non-depleted graft cells. In some patients, high TCRbeta diversity at day 60 was attributed to recipient T cells and intrathymic progenitors that had survived conditioning. Over the following months the frequencies of hyperexpanded clones went down, and after one year T-cell counts and TCRbeta diversity were mostly credited to newly produced T cells.

What the time point label conveys for this sample: day 60 (about 2 months) after transplantation. The treatment or condition label of this sample denotes: allogeneic hematopoietic cell transplantation with graft depleted of TCRalphabeta T cells and CD19 B cells. Transplant recipients were children who received TCRalphabeta/CD19-depleted allogeneic hematopoietic cell grafts. The sequence joins TRBV7-8 to TRBJ2-7, and TRBD1 matches 10 of the central bases. The specimen comprised PBMCs, mostly from graft donor cells, sampled 60 days after TCRalphabeta/CD19-depleted stem cell transplant. This clonotype originated in a male patient aged 10 to 17 who had a stem cell transplant for acute lymphoblastic leukemia, so the T cells may come from the graft donor. The nucleotide sequence reads TGTGCCAGCAGCTTAGGGCTCGGGACAGGGGAGGTTGAGCAGTACTTC. This is translated as CASSLGLGTGEVEQYF.